These 24 T cell receptor beta chains came from one sample sequenced in a study of tumor and adjacent non-tumor tissue in lung cancer. The library came from three nested PCR rounds adapted from ARM-PCR protocols. From the multiplex PCR reads, TCRdb called clonotypes with MiXCR, one entry per CDR3 protein. The data contain 95,000 to 150,000 distinct CDR3 sequences, about 66% of them singletons. This sample's RNA came from whole unsorted tissue. The sample taken for sequencing was lung tumor tissue. All receptors come from a young man with non-small cell lung cancer.

Comment on this clonotype: This may arise from a read error, as a much more abundant clone is one base away. The DNA for the CDR3 is TGCAGTGCCCACCGTAGGCTCACCTACGAGCAGTACTTC. Protein product: CSAHRRLTYEQYF. This chain links TRBV20-1 with TRBJ2-7, with D hard to call. This CDR3 region has 13 residues. Germline CDR1 DFQATT, CDR2 SNEGSKA (reference sequence). V was pared by 6 bases and J by 2 bases, with 14 bases between.

In regard to this clonotype: One end of the junction fails to match germline, which may point to a read error. The rearrangement uses TRBV5-1 and TRBJ2-3; 7 bases line up with TRBD1. The CDR3 spans 17 residues. Germline CDR1 and CDR2: SGHRS and YFSETQ. The CDR3 nucleotides are TGTGCCAGCAGCTTCTCCCCTCCGTTCAGGGGGACAGATACGCAGTATTTT. It translates to CASSFSPPFRGTDTQYF.

Concerning this clonotype itself: Because it lacks the conserved phenylalanine or tryptophan at the end, this CDR3 is likely a read error. This rearrangement joins TRBV12-3 or TRBV12-4 to TRBJ1-1; 8 bases agree with TRBD1. The CDR3 covers 14 residues. V was pared by 6 bases and J by 5 bases, with 8 bases of the junction left unmatched. The CDR3 sequence is CASRRRGQKTEAFS. CDR3 nucleotide sequence: TGTGCCAGCAGGCGCAGGGGGCAGAAGACTGAAGCTTTCTCT.

On this clonotype: A read error may explain this, as a much larger clone is one base away. The chain joins TRBV11-2 to TRBJ2-5, with a possible D match to TRBD2 (6 bases). Per the germline V gene, CDR1 is SGHAT and CDR2 is FQNNGV. The CDR3 totals 15 residues. V was trimmed by 1 base and J by 5 bases, leaving 14 bases between them. The CDR3 DNA reads as TGTGCCAGCAGCTTAGTTATTAGCGGAGGGGAGACCCAGTACTTC. This sequence encodes CASSLVISGGETQYF.

This clonotype was counted ten times or more. The chain uses TRBV30 and TRBJ1-3, with D maybe TRBD1 (5 bases). Trimming pared 4 bases from V and 0 bases from J, leaving 16 bases between. This CDR3 has 16 amino acids. From germline, CDR1 is GTSNPN and CDR2 SVGIG (reference sequence). Here the CDR3 DNA reads TGTGCCTGGACCACGAAGGGACCGAGCTCTGGAAACACCATATATTTT. This sequence encodes CAWTTKGPSSGNTIYF.

In regard to this clonotype: At one end the junction does not follow the germline gene, possibly because of a read error. Here the CDR3 reads CASSLGREGSPLHF. As DNA, the CDR3 is TGTGCTAGCAGCTTAGGAAGGGAAGGTTCACCCCTCCACTTT. This chain joins TRBV11-3 and TRBJ1-6, with D uncertain. CDR1 is SGHNT, CDR2 YENEEA, per germline. The CDR3 is made up of 14 amino acids.

On this clonotype: Because it lacks the conserved phenylalanine or tryptophan at the end, this CDR3 is likely a read error. The V and J genes are TRBV12-3 or TRBV12-4 and TRBJ2-7; maybe TRBD1 (6 bases). The length of the CDR3 is 11 residues. The CDR3 is CVSSLQGEQYL. DNA for the CDR3: TGTGTCAGCAGTCTACAGGGCGAGCAGTACCTC.

A word on this clonotype: This may arise from a read error, as a much more abundant clone is one base away. The CDR3 DNA follows: TGTGCCAGCAGTTCCCCGACGAAACCGAACACTGAAGCTTTCTTT. Its translation: CASSSPTKPNTEAFF. This rearrangement joins TRBV6-2 or TRBV6-3 to TRBJ1-1; no clear D. This CDR3 is 15 amino acids long. Germline assignment: CDR1 MNHEY and CDR2 SVGEGT. V lost 4 bases, J lost 1 base, and 13 bases lay in between.

Turning to this clonotype: Compared with germline, one end of the junction differs, possibly owing to a read error. This chain joins TRBV7-8 and TRBJ1-1, with a weak D call TRBD1 (5 bases). CDR1 is SGHVS and CDR2 is FQNEAQ in the germline V gene. This CDR3 spans 13 amino acids. The CDR3 loop reads CASSSGPETEAFF. DNA for the CDR3: TGCGCCAGCAGCTCGGGACCCGAAACTGAAGCTTTCTTT. The whole variable domain, filled in from reference TRBV7-8 and TRBJ1-1, reads GAGVSQSPRYKVAKRGQDVALRCDPISGHVSLFWYQQALGQGPEFLTYFQNEAQLDKSGLPSDRFFAERPEGSVSTLKIQRTQQEDSAVYLCASSSGPETEAFFGQGTRLTVV.

The rearrangement uses TRBV11-3 and TRBJ2-1; possibly TRBD2 for D (7 bases). The germline CDR1 and CDR2 sequences are SGHNT and YENEEA. The CDR3 loop spans 16 amino acids. Trimming removed 1 base at V and 2 bases at J, with 12 bases between. For the CDR3, the DNA is TGTGCCAGCAGCTTAGGGTGGGGGGGCGCCTACAATGAGCAGTTCTTC. The encoded protein is CASSLGWGGAYNEQFF.

This rearrangement joins TRBV7-9 to TRBJ2-5, with TRBD2 identical over 8 bases. Germline values: CDR1 SEHNR, CDR2 FQNEAQ (reference sequence). CDR3 length: 16 residues. The trim removed 5 bases at V and 5 bases at J, leaving 13 bases unmatched. The DNA for the CDR3 is TGTGCCAGCAGCAAACTAGCGGAGCCCGGAGAGGAGACCCAGTACTTC. Residues: CASSKLAEPGEETQYF.

Of note for this clonotype: The germline gene is not matched at one end of the junction; a read error may be the cause. The CDR3, as DNA: TGTGCCAACTGCGGGCCCATGGCGAACACTAAAGCTTTCTTT. Amino acids: CANCGPMANTKAFF. The gene calls are TRBV6-2 or TRBV6-3 and TRBJ1-1; no definite D call. This CDR3 has 14 amino acids. Germline assignment: CDR1 MNHEY and CDR2 SVGEGT.

This rearrangement joins TRBV11-2 to TRBJ2-1; no firm D call. CDR1 SGHAT and CDR2 FQNNGV come from the germline V gene. V lost 10 bases to trimming and J lost 4 bases, with 17 bases between them. The CDR3 has 14 residues. This CDR3 reads CANRPLDNYNEQFF. Here the CDR3 DNA reads TGTGCCAACAGACCGCTGGATAATTACAATGAGCAGTTCTTC. Looking up the rest from reference TRBV11-2 and TRBJ2-1 gives the full variable domain: EAGVAQSPRYKIIEKRQSVAFWCNPISGHATLYWYQQILGQGPKLLIQFQNNGVVDDSQLPKDRFSAERLKGVDSTLKIQPAKLEDSAVYLCANRPLDNYNEQFFGPGTRLTVL.

Concerning this clonotype: A single base separates this from a much larger clone, so it may be a read error. The chain carries TRBV20-1 and TRBJ2-7, with TRBD2 identical over 8 bases. The CDR3 has 14 residues. CDR1 is DFQATT, CDR2 SNEGSKA, per germline (reference sequence). CDR3 sequence (DNA): TGCAATGCAAACTCGGGGGGGAATACCTACGAGCAGTACTTC. Residues: CNANSGGNTYEQYF.

This clonotype is labeled medium-sized. The chain is built from TRBV20-1 and TRBJ2-2; D is perhaps TRBD1 (5 bases). This CDR3 has 16 residues. Germline values: CDR1 DFQATT, CDR2 SNEGSKA (reference sequence). V gave up 0 bases and J gave up 6 bases, with 17 bases separating them. CDR3 in amino acids: CSARDQRQGLAGELFF. CDR3 sequence (DNA): TGCAGTGCTAGAGATCAGAGGCAGGGTCTGGCCGGGGAGCTGTTTTTT.

As for this clonotype: The conserved final phenylalanine or tryptophan is absent from the CDR3, which likely points to a read error. The CDR3 DNA reads TGCAGTGCTAGATACAACCAGGGGGGCTCGTATAAGACAGATATGCAGTATATT. It translates to CSARYNQGGSYKTDMQYI. The chain links TRBV20-1 to TRBJ2-3; TRBD1 might be the D (7 bases). This CDR3 contains 18 residues. Germline V gene sequence: CDR1 DFQATT, CDR2 SNEGSKA (reference sequence).

For this clonotype: It is unclear where the CDR3 begins or ends on the DNA, so no DNA is shown, and the CDR3 is as TCRdb lists it. This chain links TRBV11-2 with TRBJ2-7; no DNA check was done on the table's D call, TRBD2. Germline-derived CDR1 and CDR2 are SGHAT and FQNNGV. The CDR3 is 23 amino acids in total, end residues counted. The CDR3 reads CASSAGHFCASIPGLAGSYEQYF.

For this clonotype: The junction and the germline gene differ at one end; a read error may be behind it. The chain carries TRBV5-6 and TRBJ2-5; D is unresolved. The CDR3 has 14 amino acids. Germline CDR1 SGHDT, CDR2 YYEEEE. CDR3 loop: CTSSLVGPKETQYF. CDR3 bases: TGTACCAGCAGCTTAGTAGGGCCGAAAGAGACCCAGTACTTC. The full variable domain, in which reference TRBV5-6 and TRBJ2-5 provide the parts outside the CDR3, is DAGVTQSPTHLIKTRGQQVTLRCSPKSGHDTVSWYQQALGQGPQFIFQYYEEEERQRGNFPDRFSGHQFPNYSSELNVNALLLGDSALYLCTSSLVGPKETQYFGPGTRLLVL.

Of note for this clonotype: Lacking the conserved final phenylalanine or tryptophan, this CDR3 likely reflects a read error. The CDR3 reads CASSCSGSWAQYL. In nucleotides, the CDR3 is TGTGCCAGCAGCTGTAGCGGGAGTTGGGCGCAGTACCTC. V usage is TRBV11-1 and J usage is TRBJ2-7, with 9 bases identical to TRBD2. Trimming at V came to 4 bases and at J to 9 bases, leaving 7 bases not matched to a gene. This CDR3 has 13 amino acids. Germline V gene lookup returns CDR1 SGHAT and CDR2 FQDESV (reference sequence).

Regarding this clonotype: One junction end disagrees with the germline gene, perhaps due to a read error. The chain is built from TRBV20-1 and TRBJ1-6; 8 bases map to TRBD1. This CDR3 spans 14 amino acids. Germline loops: CDR1 DFQATT, CDR2 SNEGSKA (reference sequence). The CDR3 DNA reads TGTAGTGCTAGTGGGGGACAGGTGCGATCACCACTCCACTTT. Amino acids: CSASGGQVRSPLHF.

This chain uses TRBV11-2 with TRBJ2-1, with TRBD2 identical over 7 bases. Unmatched junction bases numbered 13, after V lost 4 bases and J lost 10 bases. The CDR3 is made up of 15 amino acids. Germline-derived CDR1 and CDR2 are SGHAT and FQNNGV. The CDR3 coding sequence is TGTGCCAGCAGCTCTACGGGACTGGTGGGAGGGGAGCAGTTCTTC. Encoded protein: CASSSTGLVGGEQFF.

This clonotype was picked up a small number of times. A read error may explain this, as a much larger clone is one base away. The chain employs TRBV11-3 and TRBJ1-4; D is unresolved. In germline, CDR1 is SGHNT, CDR2 YENEEA. This CDR3 is 13 amino acids long. CDR3 residues: CASSSRSGEKLLF. The CDR3 DNA is TGTGCCAGCAGCTCTAGGTCCGGTGAAAAACTGTTATTT.

This clonotype showed up many times. The rearrangement joins TRBV20-1 to TRBJ2-7; D gene ambiguous. The germline CDR1 and CDR2 sequences are DFQATT and SNEGSKA (reference sequence). The CDR3 spans 15 residues. V lost 0 bases and J lost 5, with 17 bases in between. CDR3: CSARDNGRPGDEQYF. The CDR3 bases are TGCAGTGCTAGAGATAATGGGCGGCCTGGGGACGAGCAGTACTTC.

This clonotype was counted ten times or more. J is TRBJ2-6 and V is TRBV6-5, with D uncertain. The CDR3 spans 16 residues. V lost 3 bases to trimming and J lost 0 bases, with 9 bases between them. Germline V gives CDR1 MNHEY, CDR2 SVGAGI. CDR3 bases: TGTGCCAGCAGTTATCAGGTCAGCTCTGGGGCCAACGTCCTGACTTTC. Residues: CASSYQVSSGANVLTF.